The T cell receptor beta chain described here comes from a study of blood T cell repertoires in COVID-19 (dated by TCRdb to about 2020). About the study as a whole: Samples covering the acute and convalescent phases of COVID-19 were provided by collaborators in the United States, Italy and Spain. The material from the prospective study consisted of cDNA or gDNA derived from T cells, B-cell-depleted T cells, or PBMCs. Deeply sampled blood TCRbeta repertoires from subjects exposed to, actively infected with, or recovered from COVID-19 were included in the dataset. A freely available public database, intended as a resource for researchers studying the immune response to SARS-CoV-2, is where the repertoires were released. The samples were drawn from two sources: the first 160 participants of the ongoing ImmuneRACE study, and 1,200 or so subjects contributed by 6 global collaborators. Sample metadata almost always included a de-identified subject ID, COVID-19 status, age in years and sex. Where available, HLA class I and class II types were taken from metadata supplied by the sample provider and were not determined by assay-based typing.

Participants in the prospective study were enrolled through a virtual design, were aged about 18 to 100 years, and lived in about two dozen United States geographic areas. To assign participants to cohorts, the prospective study relied on clinical history that participants themselves reported in a screening survey and a study questionnaire. In the prospective study, whole blood, serum and a nasopharyngeal or oropharyngeal swab were collected from each participant by mobile phlebotomists. Participants in the prospective study had the option to provide additional blood draws and questionnaires over a 2-month period. Before DNA extraction, prospective study blood samples were shipped either frozen or at room temperature. With respect to this clone: The clone's antigen remains unknown. No base qualities exist here, and no much larger clone lies one base off it.

Spanning cysteine to phenylalanine, the CDR3 consists of 16 amino acids. Only the CDR3 part of the read is kept: 48 bases, read in frame from the first base. Trimming takes 1 base from V and 1 base from J, and the germline ends sit 13 bases apart. CDR1 and CDR2 were assigned from the germline V gene as MGHRA and YSYEKL. The paper as a whole reports these results and caveats: How much clinical and demographic metadata was included differed by source and by participant, and the metadata was provided uncurated.

The immunoSEQ Assay, a bias-controlled multiplex PCR, was used to amplify TCRbeta CDR3 regions from genomic DNA. Regarding the original processing steps: The number of nucleated cells in each sample was estimated from the amplification of reference gene primers within the assay. To quantify the absolute abundance of each unique TCRbeta CDR3 rearrangement, sequence reads were collapsed and filtered. For each sample, productive Simpson clonality was calculated by taking the square root of Simpson's diversity index across productive rearrangements. This immuneACCESS table, as held by TCRdb, lists in-frame sequences with V and J called but not all clones. Of the missing ones, under half trace to an unresolved V gene in checked studies; the others have no known cause. Clone size and the V and J calls come from that table; the DNA yielded D and trimming. The sample yields around 230,000 clones; roughly 85% were counted once. The ten most abundant clones make up 3% to 4.5% of the sample.

This chain is built from TRBV4-1 and TRBJ2-5, with TRBD2 tentatively as D gene (6 bases match). The receptor was derived from a woman aged 40 to 50 with acute COVID-19. Input material: PBMCs or T cells enriched from blood (not recorded which). CDR3 sequence: CASSQGPGGPQETQYF. The DNA sequence follows: TGCGCCAGCAGCCAAGGTCCAGGAGGGCCCCAAGAGACCCAGTACTTC.